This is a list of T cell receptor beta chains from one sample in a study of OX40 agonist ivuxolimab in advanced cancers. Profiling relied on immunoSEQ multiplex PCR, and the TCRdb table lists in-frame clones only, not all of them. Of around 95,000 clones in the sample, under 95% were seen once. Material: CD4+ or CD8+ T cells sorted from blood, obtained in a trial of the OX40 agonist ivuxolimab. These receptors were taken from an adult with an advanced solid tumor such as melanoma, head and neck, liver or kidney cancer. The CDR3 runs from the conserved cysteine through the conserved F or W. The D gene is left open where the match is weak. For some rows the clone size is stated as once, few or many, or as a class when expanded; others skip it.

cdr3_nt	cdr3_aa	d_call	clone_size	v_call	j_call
TGTGCCAGCAGCCGCCGGGCGGGGGGGGAGCTGTTTTTT	CASSRRAGGELFF	-	once	TRBV11-2	TRBJ2-2
TGTGCCAGCTCCCTTCGACAGGGCGGTTTGAACACTGAAGCTTTCTTT	CASSLRQGGLNTEAFF	TRBD1	-	TRBV18	TRBJ1-1
TGTGCCAGCTCACCGGGACTAATGAATGAGCAGTTCTTC	CASSPGLMNEQFF	TRBD2	many	TRBV18	TRBJ2-1
TGTGCCAGCGTACCGGGCGGCCGGACCTACGAGCAGTACTTC	CASVPGGRTYEQYF	-	-	TRBV28	TRBJ2-7
TGTGCCAGCTCACCACGGGCGGACAGGGGTGAGCAGTACTTC	CASSPRADRGEQYF	TRBD1	-	TRBV18	TRBJ2-7
TGCGCCAGCAGCCAAGATGGGGAGGGGATGAGCACAGATACGCAGTATTTT	CASSQDGEGMSTDTQYF	TRBD2	-	TRBV4-1	TRBJ2-3
TGTGCCAGCAGTACCGGGGGGACAGCCTATGGCTACACCTTC	CASSTGGTAYGYTF	TRBD1	-	TRBV7-9	TRBJ1-2
TGTGCCAGCAGCTCCATGGGGGGTCAGCCCCAGCATTTT	CASSSMGGQPQHF	-	-	TRBV7-8	TRBJ1-5
TGTGCCAGCAGCCCCCGGGCGGGTGGCAATCAGCCCCAGCATTTT	CASSPRAGGNQPQHF	-	-	TRBV7-9	TRBJ1-5
TGTGCCAGCAGCTTACAGGGACTCCTTGCCTACGAGCAGTACTTC	CASSLQGLLAYEQYF	-	-	TRBV7-2	TRBJ2-7
TGTGCCACCAGCAGAGGAGCGGGAGCCCCCTACGAGCAGTACTTC	CATSRGAGAPYEQYF	TRBD2	-	TRBV15	TRBJ2-7
TGTGCCATCAGTGATGGGGGATATGGCTACACCTTC	CAISDGGYGYTF	-	few	TRBV10-3	TRBJ1-2
TGTGCCAGCAGGCTCAGTGGGGCGGGAGGGCTCAGAGATTACAATGAGCAGTTCTTC	CASRLSGAGGLRDYNEQFF	TRBD2	few	TRBV2	TRBJ2-1
TGTGCCAGCAGTCCCCTTGGACAGGGGAGAAGGGAAAAACTGTTTTTT	CASSPLGQGRREKLFF	TRBD1	-	TRBV27	TRBJ1-4
TGTGCCAGCAGGGTAGCGCACACAGATACGCAGTATTTT	CASRVAHTDTQYF	-	-	TRBV7-2	TRBJ2-3
TGTGCCAGCTCACCAGGGGGGAGCGAGCAGTACTTC	CASSPGGSEQYF	-	-	TRBV18	TRBJ2-7
TGCGCCAGCAGCCAAGAAGGGGGTGGTGGCAGTTTAAGGGACGAGCAGTACTTC	CASSQEGGGGSLRDEQYF	-	-	TRBV4-3	TRBJ2-7
TGTGCCAGCACAAGGGACAGGGCGAACTACGAGCAGTACTTC	CASTRDRANYEQYF	TRBD1	-	TRBV2	TRBJ2-7
TGTGCCAGCAGCGCGAGAGGGGGCCCCCAACCGACTTACTACGAGCAGTACTTC	CASSARGGPQPTYYEQYF	TRBD1	once	TRBV9	TRBJ2-7
TGTGCCAGCAGCTTAGGGGGGGACAGTATCTATGGCTACACCTTC	CASSLGGDSIYGYTF	TRBD1	-	TRBV5-6	TRBJ1-2
TGTGCCAGCAGCCCCGGACAGGGGACCTCTGGGGCCAACGTCCTGACTTTC	CASSPGQGTSGANVLTF	TRBD1	once	TRBV7-6	TRBJ2-6
TGTGCCAGCAGTTTCGGGGGCCCCTACGAGCAGTACTTC	CASSFGGPYEQYF	-	-	TRBV6-6	TRBJ2-7
TGTGCCAGCAGCCAAAGGACCGGGACAGGGGCATTGGCGGGTCAGCCCCAGCATTTT	CASSQRTGTGALAGQPQHF	TRBD1	-	TRBV7-2	TRBJ1-5
TGTGCCAGCAGCTTTGGGGAAGAGGGTCCGCTGTTTTTT	CASSFGEEGPLFF	-	-	TRBV5-4	TRBJ2-2
TGTGCCAGCAGTAAGGGGGCGACCCTCTACTATGGCTACACCTTC	CASSKGATLYYGYTF	TRBD1	-	TRBV27	TRBJ1-2
TGTGCCAGCAGTTACGGTCAGGGTGGGAGTTCACCCCTCCACTTT	CASSYGQGGSSPLHF	-	-	TRBV6-5	TRBJ1-6
TGCGCCATCAAGACCGGGGAGCTGTTTTTT	CAIKTGELFF	-	-	TRBV5-1	TRBJ2-2
TGTGCCAGCAGCGTGGGAGGGACCACTAGAACCGGGGAGCTGTTTTTT	CASSVGGTTRTGELFF	TRBD2	-	TRBV9	TRBJ2-2
TGTGCCAGCTCACCCGGGGGAAGCAGGGAGGGCAATCAGCCCCAGCATTTT	CASSPGGSREGNQPQHF	-	-	TRBV18	TRBJ1-5
TGTGCCAGCAGCCCTCTGGGAGGGGTACACAATGAGCAGTTCTTC	CASSPLGGVHNEQFF	TRBD2	-	TRBV7-8	TRBJ2-1
TGCGCCAGCAGCCCCCGATACACCGGGACTAGCGGGAGGGCGTACTACAATGAGCAGTTCTTC	CASSPRYTGTSGRAYYNEQFF	TRBD2	-	TRBV4-3	TRBJ2-1
TGTGCCAGCAGCGTAGTTTCTAGCGGGGGGGCCAGGGAGAATACGCAGTATTTT	CASSVVSSGGARENTQYF	TRBD2	-	TRBV9	TRBJ2-3
TGTGCCAGCAGCCTATCTAGCGGGAGCTCCTACGAGCAGTACTTC	CASSLSSGSSYEQYF	TRBD2	-	TRBV11-2	TRBJ2-7
TGTGCCAGCAGTCGGGACACCGACTCCTACGAGCAGTACTTC	CASSRDTDSYEQYF	-	once	TRBV28	TRBJ2-7
TGTGCCAGCAGCTTAGGGGACAGAGGCGAGCAGTACTTC	CASSLGDRGEQYF	TRBD1	few	TRBV7-9	TRBJ2-7
TGTGCCAGCAGACACCTCTCTGGAAACACCATATATTTT	CASRHLSGNTIYF	-	few	TRBV11-2	TRBJ1-3
TGTGCCAGCAGCTTAGCCCCGGCGAACACTGAAGCTTTCTTT	CASSLAPANTEAFF	-	-	TRBV7-2	TRBJ1-1
TGTGCCAGCAGCCCCACGACAGGGAGCTATGGCTACACCTTC	CASSPTTGSYGYTF	TRBD1	-	TRBV7-2	TRBJ1-2
TGTGCCAGCAGCTTAGCCGACAGGGGGGGTGGCTACACCTTC	CASSLADRGGGYTF	TRBD1	-	TRBV7-2	TRBJ1-2
TGCAGCAACAGGGATGTGAACACTGAAGCTTTCTTT	CSNRDVNTEAFF	-	-	TRBV29-1	TRBJ1-1
TGTGCCAGCAGTGAGGTAGACAGGGGCGAAGGGAATCAGCCCCAGCATTTT	CASSEVDRGEGNQPQHF	TRBD1	few	TRBV6-1	TRBJ1-5